Listed below are T cell receptor beta chains from one sample, sequenced in a study of control samples from healthy donors and cancer patients. Profiled with immunoSEQ multiplex PCR; TCRdb holds only in-frame clones, not every one. Of about 120,000 clones in the sample, more than 85% were seen once. The sequenced material came from blood. The receptors derive from a man between 18 and 29 years old in good health. The CDR3 runs from the conserved cysteine through the conserved F or W. The D gene is left open where the match is weak. Some rows have no size entry. The others give once, few or many, or a class for an expanded clone.

TRBJ2-7 | TRBV10-1 | . | . | 13 | TGCGCCAGCAGTTTACGCCCGTGGGACGAGCAGTACTTC | CASSLRPWDEQYF
TRBJ2-5 | TRBV5-1 | . | . | 16 | TGCGCCAGCAGCTTGTCAGGGGTCGTATCCCAAGAGACCCAGTACTTC | CASSLSGVVSQETQYF
TRBJ1-1 | TRBV6-5 | once | . | 13 | TGTGCCAGCAGTCCTACAAGGAAGGGTGAAGCTTTCTTT | CASSPTRKGEAFF
TRBJ2-2 | TRBV5-1 | . | TRBD2 | 16 | TGCGCCAGCAGCTTCTGGACTAGCCGAGGCACCGGGGAGCTGTTTTTT | CASSFWTSRGTGELFF
TRBJ2-3 | TRBV19 | . | . | 15 | TGTGCCAGTAGTATATTGCACAGTGTCACAGATACGCAGTATTTT | CASSILHSVTDTQYF
TRBJ2-1 | TRBV7-2 | . | . | 15 | TGTGCCAGCAGCCCATTAGGGGAACCCGGAAATGAGCAGTTCTTC | CASSPLGEPGNEQFF
TRBJ2-1 | TRBV28 | . | TRBD2 | 20 | TGTGCCAGCAGTTTATACCTATGGACTAGCGGGAGGTCCTTAGTAAATGAGCAGTTCTTC | CASSLYLWTSGRSLVNEQFF
TRBJ2-3 | TRBV5-4 | . | . | 13 | TGTGCCAGCAGCTTACGGGTGCCAGATACGCAGTATTTT | CASSLRVPDTQYF
TRBJ2-2 | TRBV5-4 | . | TRBD1 | 15 | TGTGCCAGCAGCCAGGGGGCTGAGTACACCGGGGAGCTGTTTTTT | CASSQGAEYTGELFF
TRBJ1-4 | TRBV5-8 | . | . | 13 | TGTGCCAGCAGCTTCGATACCAATGAAAAACTGTTTTTT | CASSFDTNEKLFF
TRBJ2-1 | TRBV5-5 | . | . | 15 | TGTGCCAGCAGCTTTATAGAAGGAGGGGGCTTTGAGCAGTTCTTC | CASSFIEGGGFEQFF
TRBJ1-1 | TRBV29-1 | once | . | 12 | TGCAGCGTTTACAGGGTGAACACTGAAGCTTTCTTT | CSVYRVNTEAFF
TRBJ2-7 | TRBV7-9 | . | . | 11 | TGTGCCAGCAGCTCCTACTACGAGCAGTACTTC | CASSSYYEQYF
TRBJ2-4 | TRBV10-2 | . | . | 13 | TGCGCCAGCAAGGGGGGACTGGTAAACATTCAGTACTTC | CASKGGLVNIQYF
TRBJ2-1 | TRBV5-1 | . | TRBD2 | 14 | TGCGCCAGCGGTCTTCTAGCGGGAGTTAGTGAGCAGTTCTTC | CASGLLAGVSEQFF
TRBJ2-3 | TRBV6-5 | . | TRBD2 | 15 | TGTGCCAGCAGTTGGACTAGCGGGGGGGCAGATACGCAGTATTTT | CASSWTSGGADTQYF
TRBJ1-1 | TRBV10-1 | . | . | 17 | TGCGCCAGCAGTAAAAGAATCGTCGGGGGCGCGAACACTGAAGCTTTCTTT | CASSKRIVGGANTEAFF
TRBJ2-7 | TRBV13 | . | . | 13 | TGTGCCAGCAGTTACAGGGTGGGAGGCGAGCAGTACTTC | CASSYRVGGEQYF